Listed here are 10 T cell receptor beta chains from one sample, sequenced in a study of blood T cell repertoires in COVID-19. Using immunoSEQ multiplex PCR, the repertoire was profiled, and TCRdb retains in-frame clones only, with some absent. The sample yields roughly 250,000 clones, 70% to 90% seen once. The specimen sequenced was peripheral blood. These receptors were obtained from a woman between 40 and 55 years old who had recovered from COVID-19.

The chain has TRBV3-1 (or the pseudogene TRBV3-2) and TRBJ1-2; the match to TRBD1 covers 8 bases. The CDR3 has 17 residues. V trimming: 1 base; J trimming: 4 bases; junction bases outside the gene matches: 11. The germline V gene encodes CDR1 LGHDT and CDR2 YNNKEL (reference sequence). The DNA of the CDR3 is TGTGCCAGCAGCCAAGGAAGTACAGGGGGTAGCACCTATGGCTACACCTTC. Protein product: CASSQGSTGGSTYGYTF.

The gene calls are TRBV6-5 and TRBJ1-1; D is unresolved. The CDR3 has 13 amino acids. Trimming took 1 base from V and 4 from J, leaving 7 bases between them. Germline loops: CDR1 MNHEY, CDR2 SVGAGI. The CDR3 nucleotides are TGTGCCAGCAGTTACTACGACACCACTGAAGCTTTCTTT. Residues: CASSYYDTTEAFF.

This chain links TRBV27 with TRBJ2-5; 13 positions agree with TRBD2. Germline assignment: CDR1 MNHEY and CDR2 SMNVEV (reference sequence). This CDR3 comprises 17 residues. V trimming: 6 bases; J trimming: 4 bases; junction bases outside the gene matches: 11. The CDR3 reads CASSPSLAGGPTETQYF. The CDR3 region has the DNA TGTGCCAGCAGCCCCTCACTAGCGGGGGGGCCCACAGAGACCCAGTACTTC.

The V call is TRBV27, the J call TRBJ1-2; D might be TRBD1 (5 bases). The germline CDR1 and CDR2 sequences are MNHEY and SMNVEV (reference sequence). The CDR3 sequence is 15 residues long. Trimming took off 4 bases at V and 0 bases at J, with 12 bases between the two ends. The chain's CDR3 is CASSSRAGTNYGYTF. The DNA of the CDR3 is TGTGCCAGCAGTTCAAGGGCAGGGACTAACTATGGCTACACCTTC.

The chain recombines TRBV5-5 with TRBJ2-7; D is unresolved. The V gene's germline CDR1 is SGHKS and CDR2 YYEKEE (reference sequence). V lost 4 bases to trimming and J lost 3 bases, with 14 bases between them. The CDR3 runs 14 residues. For the CDR3, the DNA is TGTGCCAGCAGCAGCATAAGTTCGATCTACGAGCAGTACTTC. This encodes CASSSISSIYEQYF.

The chain joins TRBV3-1 (or the pseudogene TRBV3-2) to TRBJ2-5; 11 bases map to TRBD2. CDR1 is LGHDT, CDR2 YNNKEL, per germline (reference sequence). This CDR3 spans 18 amino acids. J lost 5 bases, V lost 0 bases, and 11 bases had no gene match. The CDR3 protein is CASSQDRIAGGPTETQYF. CDR3 bases: TGTGCCAGCAGCCAAGATCGGATAGCGGGGGGGCCGACGGAGACCCAGTACTTC.

The table lists this clone with a few counts. The genes are TRBV11-3 and TRBJ2-5, with a possible D match to TRBD2 (6 bases). Germline V gene sequence: CDR1 SGHNT, CDR2 YENEEA. Trimming took 1 base from V and 2 from J, leaving 11 bases between them. CDR3 size: 15 residues. The CDR3 region has the DNA TGTGCCAGCAGCTTAGCGGGACTTCTACAAGAGACCCAGTACTTC. Encoded protein: CASSLAGLLQETQYF. Full variable domain (rest looked up from reference TRBV11-3 and TRBJ2-5): EAGVVQSPRYKIIEKKQPVAFWCNPISGHNTLYWYLQNLGQGPELLIRYENEEAVDDSQLPKDRFSAERLKGVDSTLKIQPAELGDSAVYLCASSLAGLLQETQYFGPGTRLLVL.

The V call is TRBV30, the J call TRBJ1-5, with D possibly being TRBD1 (5 bases). The CDR3 has 13 amino acids. V was trimmed by 0 bases and J by 7 bases, leaving 10 bases between them. Germline V gene data show CDR1 as GTSNPN and CDR2 as SVGIG (reference sequence). The CDR3 nucleotides read TGTGCCTGGAGTGTACGGGGGAGCCAGCCCCAGCATTTT. Translated, it gives CAWSVRGSQPQHF.

The chain carries TRBV29-1 and TRBJ2-5; D ambiguous. This CDR3 has 10 residues. Trimming pared 7 bases from V and 7 bases from J, leaving 10 bases between. Germline lookup yields CDR1 SQVTM and CDR2 ANQGSEA. The CDR3 DNA follows: TGCAGCGCCGGTCCGGGGACCCAGTACTTC. Translated, it gives CSAGPGTQYF.

The V call is TRBV19, the J call TRBJ2-7; 12 bases are a match to TRBD2. The CDR3 length is 14 residues. V lost 6 bases and J lost 7; bases outside the gene matches: 7. Looked up from germline, CDR1 is LNHDA and CDR2 is SQIVND (reference sequence). CDR3 protein: CASRETSGRGEQYF. For the CDR3, the DNA is TGTGCCAGTAGGGAGACTAGCGGGAGAGGTGAGCAGTACTTC.